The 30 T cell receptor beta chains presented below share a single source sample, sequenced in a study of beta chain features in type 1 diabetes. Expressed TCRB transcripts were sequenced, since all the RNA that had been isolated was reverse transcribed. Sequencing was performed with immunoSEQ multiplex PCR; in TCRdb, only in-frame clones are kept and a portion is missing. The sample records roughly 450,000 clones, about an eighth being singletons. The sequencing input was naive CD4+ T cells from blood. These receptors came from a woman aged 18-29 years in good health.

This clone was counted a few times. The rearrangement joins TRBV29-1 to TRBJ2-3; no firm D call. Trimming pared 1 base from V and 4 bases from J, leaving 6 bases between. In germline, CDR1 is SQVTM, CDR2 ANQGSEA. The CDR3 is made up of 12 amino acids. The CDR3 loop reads CSVEAVSDTQYF. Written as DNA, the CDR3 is TGCAGCGTTGAAGCGGTCTCAGATACGCAGTATTTT.

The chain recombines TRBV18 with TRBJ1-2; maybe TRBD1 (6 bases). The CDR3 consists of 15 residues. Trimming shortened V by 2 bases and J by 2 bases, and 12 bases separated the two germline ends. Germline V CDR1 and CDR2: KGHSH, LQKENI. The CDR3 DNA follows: TGTGCCAGCTCACCAAATACAGGGCTCAACTATGGCTACACCTTC. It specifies CASSPNTGLNYGYTF.

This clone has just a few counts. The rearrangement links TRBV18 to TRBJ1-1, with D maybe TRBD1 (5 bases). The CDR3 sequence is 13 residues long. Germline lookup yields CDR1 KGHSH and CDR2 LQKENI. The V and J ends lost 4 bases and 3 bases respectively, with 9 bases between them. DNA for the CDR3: TGTGCCAGCTCACTCGACAGACACACTGAAGCTTTCTTT. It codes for CASSLDRHTEAFF.

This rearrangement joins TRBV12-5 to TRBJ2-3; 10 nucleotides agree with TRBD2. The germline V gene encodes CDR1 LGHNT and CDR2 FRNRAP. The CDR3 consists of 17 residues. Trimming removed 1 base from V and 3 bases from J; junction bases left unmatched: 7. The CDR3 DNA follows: TGTGCTAGTGGTTTGGAACAGGGACTAGCGAATACAGATACGCAGTATTTT. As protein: CASGLEQGLANTDTQYF.

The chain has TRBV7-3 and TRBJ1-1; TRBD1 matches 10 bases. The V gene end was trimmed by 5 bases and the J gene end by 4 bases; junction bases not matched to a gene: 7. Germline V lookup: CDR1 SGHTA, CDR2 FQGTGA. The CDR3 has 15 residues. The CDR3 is CASSRPGTGVTEAFF. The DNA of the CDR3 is TGTGCCAGCAGCCGACCCGGGACAGGGGTCACTGAAGCTTTCTTT. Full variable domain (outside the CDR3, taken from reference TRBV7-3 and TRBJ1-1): GAGVSQTPSNKVTEKGKYVELRCDPISGHTALYWYRQSLGQGPEFLIYFQGTGAADDSGLPNDRFFAVRPEGSVSTLKIQRTERGDSAVYLCASSRPGTGVTEAFFGQGTRLTVV.

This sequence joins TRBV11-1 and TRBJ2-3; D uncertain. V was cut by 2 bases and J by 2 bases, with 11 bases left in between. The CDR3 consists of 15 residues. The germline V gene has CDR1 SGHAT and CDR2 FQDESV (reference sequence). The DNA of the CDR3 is TGTGCCAGCAGCTTACAGGCGCTACCCACAGATACGCAGTATTTT. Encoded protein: CASSLQALPTDTQYF.

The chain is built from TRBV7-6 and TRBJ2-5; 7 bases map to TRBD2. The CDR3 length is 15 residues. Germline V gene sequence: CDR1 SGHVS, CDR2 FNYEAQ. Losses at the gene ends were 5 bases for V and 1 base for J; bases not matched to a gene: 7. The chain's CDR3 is CASSPLAVLQETQYF. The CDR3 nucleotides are TGTGCCAGCAGCCCCCTAGCGGTCCTCCAAGAGACCCAGTACTTC.

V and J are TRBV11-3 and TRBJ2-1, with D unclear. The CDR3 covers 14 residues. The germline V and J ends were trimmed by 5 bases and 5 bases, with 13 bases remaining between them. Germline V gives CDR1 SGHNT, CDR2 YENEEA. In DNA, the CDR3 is TGTGCCAGCAGCCTCCGGTTAGGTAACAATGAGCAGTTCTTC. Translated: CASSLRLGNNEQFF.

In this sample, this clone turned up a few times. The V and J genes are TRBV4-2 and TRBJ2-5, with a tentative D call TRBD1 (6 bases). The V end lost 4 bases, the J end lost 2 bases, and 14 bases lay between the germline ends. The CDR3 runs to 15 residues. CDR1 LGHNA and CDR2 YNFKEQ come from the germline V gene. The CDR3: CASSPPGTKQETQYF. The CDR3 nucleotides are TGTGCCAGCAGCCCTCCCGGGACAAAACAAGAGACCCAGTACTTC.

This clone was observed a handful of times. The CDR3 sequence is CASSQGPDRESNQPQHF. CDR3 nucleotides: TGCGCCAGCAGCCAAGGCCCCGACAGGGAGAGCAATCAGCCCCAGCATTTT. The rearrangement joins TRBV4-1 to TRBJ1-5; 7 bases are a match to TRBD1. Trimming cost V 1 base and J 1 base; bases outside gene matches: 7. CDR3 length equals 17 residues. CDR1 is MGHRA and CDR2 is YSYEKL in the germline V gene.

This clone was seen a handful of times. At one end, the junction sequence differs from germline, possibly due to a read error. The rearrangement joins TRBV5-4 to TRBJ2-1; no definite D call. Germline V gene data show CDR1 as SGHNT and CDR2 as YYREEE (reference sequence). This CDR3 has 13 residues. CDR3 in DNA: TGTGCCAGCACCTTGGATCGCTACAATGAGCAGTTCTTC. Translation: CASTLDRYNEQFF.

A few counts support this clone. CDR3 in DNA: TGTGCCAGCAGCCTTTCCGGGACGTCCTATGGCTACACCTTC. This encodes CASSLSGTSYGYTF. The rearrangement uses TRBV4-2 and TRBJ1-2, with D possibly TRBD1 on 5 matching bases. The V gene lost 4 bases and the J gene lost 4 bases, with 13 bases spanning the gap. CDR1 is LGHNA and CDR2 is YNFKEQ in the germline V gene. This CDR3 contains 14 residues.

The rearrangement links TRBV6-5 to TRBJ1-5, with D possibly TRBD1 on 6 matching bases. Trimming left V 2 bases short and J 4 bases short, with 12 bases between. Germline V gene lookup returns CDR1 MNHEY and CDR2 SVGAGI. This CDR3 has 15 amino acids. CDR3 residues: CASSYGGQPNQPQHF. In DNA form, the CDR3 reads TGTGCCAGCAGTTACGGAGGACAGCCAAATCAGCCCCAGCATTTT.

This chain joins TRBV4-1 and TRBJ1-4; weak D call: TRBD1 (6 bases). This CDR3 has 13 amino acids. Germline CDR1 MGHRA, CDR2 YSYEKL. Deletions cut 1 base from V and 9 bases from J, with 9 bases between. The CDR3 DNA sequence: TGCGCCAGCAGCCAAGCCAGGGGACAAAAACTGTTTTTT. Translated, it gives CASSQARGQKLFF.

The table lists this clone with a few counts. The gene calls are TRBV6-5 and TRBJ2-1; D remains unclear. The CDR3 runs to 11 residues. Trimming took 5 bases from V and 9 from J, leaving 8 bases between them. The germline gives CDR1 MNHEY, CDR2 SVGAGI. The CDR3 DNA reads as TGTGCCAGCAGTCTCAAGGGTGAGCAGTTCTTC. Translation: CASSLKGEQFF.

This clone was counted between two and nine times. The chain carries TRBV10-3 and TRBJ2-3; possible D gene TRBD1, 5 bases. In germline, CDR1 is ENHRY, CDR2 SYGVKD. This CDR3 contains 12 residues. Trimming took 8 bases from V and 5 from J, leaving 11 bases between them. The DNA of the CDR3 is TGTGCCATCTCAGGGTCCGGAGATACGCAGTATTTT. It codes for CAISGSGDTQYF.

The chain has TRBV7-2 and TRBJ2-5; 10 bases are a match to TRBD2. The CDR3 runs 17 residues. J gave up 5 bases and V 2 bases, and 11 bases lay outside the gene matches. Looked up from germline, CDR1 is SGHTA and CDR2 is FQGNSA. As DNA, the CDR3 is TGTGCCAGCAGCTTATTTCCAGCGGGAGGGCCTCGGGAGACCCAGTACTTC. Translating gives CASSLFPAGGPRETQYF. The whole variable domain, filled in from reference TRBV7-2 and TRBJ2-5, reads GAGVSQSPSNKVTEKGKDVELRCDPISGHTALYWYRQSLGQGLEFLIYFQGNSAPDKSGLPSDRFSAERTGGSVSTLTIQRTQQEDSAVYLCASSLFPAGGPRETQYFGPGTRLLVL.

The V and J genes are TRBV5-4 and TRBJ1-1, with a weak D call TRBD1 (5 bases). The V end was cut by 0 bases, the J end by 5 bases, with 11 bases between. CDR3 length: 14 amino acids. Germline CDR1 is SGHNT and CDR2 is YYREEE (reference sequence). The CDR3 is CASSLVGVGTEAFF. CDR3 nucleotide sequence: TGTGCCAGCAGCTTGGTAGGGGTAGGGACTGAAGCTTTCTTT.

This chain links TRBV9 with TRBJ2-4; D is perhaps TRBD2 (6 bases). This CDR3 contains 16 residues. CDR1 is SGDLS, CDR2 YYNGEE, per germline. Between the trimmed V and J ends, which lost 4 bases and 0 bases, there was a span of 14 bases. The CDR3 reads CASSPRRELAKNIQYF. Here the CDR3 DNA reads TGTGCCAGCAGCCCCCGCCGGGAGCTAGCCAAAAACATTCAGTACTTC.

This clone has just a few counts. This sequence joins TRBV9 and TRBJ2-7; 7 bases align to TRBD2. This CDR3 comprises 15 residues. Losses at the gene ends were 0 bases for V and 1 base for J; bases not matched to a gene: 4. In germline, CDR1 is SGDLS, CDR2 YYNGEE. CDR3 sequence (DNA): TGTGCCAGCAGCGTAGCTTTTAGCGGGTCCTACGAGCAGTACGTC. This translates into CASSVAFSGSYEQYV.

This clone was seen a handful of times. The CDR3 loop is CASSPGGTLYEQYV. The CDR3, as DNA: TGTGCCAGCAGTCCAGGCGGAACTCTTTACGAGCAGTACGTC. V usage is TRBV2 and J usage is TRBJ2-7; D ambiguous. Germline loops: CDR1 SNHLY, CDR2 FYNNEI. The CDR3 extends over 14 amino acids. V shed 5 bases and J shed 4 bases, with 15 bases lying between them.

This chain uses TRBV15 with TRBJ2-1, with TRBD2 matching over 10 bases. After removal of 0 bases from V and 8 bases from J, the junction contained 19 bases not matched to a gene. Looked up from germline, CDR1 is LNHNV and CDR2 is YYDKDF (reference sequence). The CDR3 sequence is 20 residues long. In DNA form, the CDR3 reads TGTGCCACCAGCAGAGATAACGGCCTAGCGGGAGCAGTTTTAGGCGATGAGCAGTTCTTC. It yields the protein CATSRDNGLAGAVLGDEQFF. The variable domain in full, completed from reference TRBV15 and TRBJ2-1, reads DAMVIQNPRYQVTQFGKPVTLSCSQTLNHNVMYWYQQKSSQAPKLLFHYYDKDFNNEADTPDNFQSRRPNTSFCFLDIRSPGLGDTAMYLCATSRDNGLAGAVLGDEQFFGPGTRLTVL.

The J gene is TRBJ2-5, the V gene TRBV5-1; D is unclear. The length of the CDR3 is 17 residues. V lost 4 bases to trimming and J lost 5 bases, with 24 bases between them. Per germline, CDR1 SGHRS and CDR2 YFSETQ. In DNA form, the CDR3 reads TGCGCCAGCAGCCTACCCTTTGGGCGTACTGTCGGGGAGACCCAGTACTTC. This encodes CASSLPFGRTVGETQYF.

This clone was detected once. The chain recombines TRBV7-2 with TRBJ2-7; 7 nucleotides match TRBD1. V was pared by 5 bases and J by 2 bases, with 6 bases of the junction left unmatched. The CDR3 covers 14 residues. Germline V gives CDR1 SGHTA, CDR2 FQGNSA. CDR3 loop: CASSPPDRTYEQYV. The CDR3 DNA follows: TGTGCCAGCAGCCCACCGGACAGGACCTACGAGCAGTACGTC.

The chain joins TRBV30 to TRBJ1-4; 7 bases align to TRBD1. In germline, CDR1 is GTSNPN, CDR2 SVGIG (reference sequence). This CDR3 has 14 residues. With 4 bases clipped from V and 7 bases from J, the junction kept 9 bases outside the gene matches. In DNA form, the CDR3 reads TGTGCCTGGACCCGGACAGGATTCGGTGAAAAACTGTTTTTT. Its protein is CAWTRTGFGEKLFF.

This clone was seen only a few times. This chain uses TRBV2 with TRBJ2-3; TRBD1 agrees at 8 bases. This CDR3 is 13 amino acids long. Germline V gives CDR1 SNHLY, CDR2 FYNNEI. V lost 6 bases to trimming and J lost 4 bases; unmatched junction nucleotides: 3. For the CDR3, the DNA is TGTGCCAGCAGGGGGACAGGTTCAGATACGCAGTATTTT. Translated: CASRGTGSDTQYF.

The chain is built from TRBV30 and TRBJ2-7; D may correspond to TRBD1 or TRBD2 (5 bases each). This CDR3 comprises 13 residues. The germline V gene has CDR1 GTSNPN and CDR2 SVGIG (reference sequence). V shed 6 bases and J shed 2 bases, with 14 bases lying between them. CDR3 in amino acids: CACPGPGTYEQYF. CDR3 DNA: TGTGCCTGCCCGGGGCCGGGGACCTACGAGCAGTACTTC.

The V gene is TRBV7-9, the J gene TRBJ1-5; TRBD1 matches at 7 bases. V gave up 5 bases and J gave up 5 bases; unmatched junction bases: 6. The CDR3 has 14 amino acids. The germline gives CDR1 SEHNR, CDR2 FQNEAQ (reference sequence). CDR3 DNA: TGTGCCAGCAGCCGACAGGGTAGGGATCAGCCCCAGCATTTT. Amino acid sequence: CASSRQGRDQPQHF.

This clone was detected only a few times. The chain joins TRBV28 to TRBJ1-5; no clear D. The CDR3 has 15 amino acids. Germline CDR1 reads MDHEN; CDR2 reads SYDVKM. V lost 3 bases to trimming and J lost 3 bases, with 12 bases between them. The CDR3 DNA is TGTGCCAGCAGTTTTGGGGTTACGGACAATCAGCCCCAGCATTTT. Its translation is CASSFGVTDNQPQHF.

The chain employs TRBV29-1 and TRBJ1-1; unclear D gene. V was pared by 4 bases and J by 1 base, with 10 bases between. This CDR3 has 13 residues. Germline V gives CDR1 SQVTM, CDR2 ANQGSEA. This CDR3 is CSVGHRSNTEAFF. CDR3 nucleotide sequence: TGCAGCGTTGGGCACAGATCGAACACTGAAGCTTTCTTT.